This T cell receptor (beta chain) was recorded in a study of T-cell memory formation after mild COVID-19. Overall study: There were largely donor-specific TCR clusters. Study findings and constraints: Some responding clones appeared in pre-infection memory, suggesting cross-reactive memory joined.

The CDR3 runs 18 residues. Germline V CDR1 and CDR2: SGHTA, FQGNSA. J was trimmed by 6 bases and V by 4 bases; bases with no gene match: 14. A few counts support this clonotype. The antigen is unknown. TCRdb re-derived calls from the 5' RACE reads in MiXCR, one entry per CDR3 protein. The sample yields 200,000 to 250,000 distinct CDR3 sequences, about 16% seen once. This TCR derives from an adult woman who had mild COVID-19 (a few samples of this study predate the infection). Cell type and time point are not known. The chain carries TRBV7-2 and TRBJ2-7; 14 nucleotides align to TRBD2. Input material: PBMCs or a T cell subset sorted from them (not recorded which). For the CDR3, the DNA is TGTGCCAGCAGCTCCCAGGGGGTAGGGACTAGCGGGAGAACCGAGCAGTACTTC. This encodes CASSSQGVGTSGRTEQYF.